Below are 15 T cell receptor beta chains sequenced from a single sample in a study of sequential checkpoint blockade in melanoma. The sample's treatment: randomized to nivolumab then ipilimumab (arm A) or the reverse (arm B). Here immunoSEQ multiplex PCR was the method, and the copy in TCRdb shows in-frame clones only, minus some. The sample shows approximately 29,000 clones, 75% to 85% of them seen only once. The material was CD8+ T cells sorted from blood (inferred from file names), obtained from a patient given nivolumab and ipilimumab in sequence. These receptor sequences come from a human donor with melanoma.

This clone was observed a few times. The CDR3 nucleotides read TGTGCCAGCAGCTTAGGAGCGTCTGCCGACGAGCAGTACTTC. It encodes CASSLGASADEQYF. The chain uses TRBV7-2 and TRBJ2-7; D uncertain. From germline, CDR1 is SGHTA and CDR2 FQGNSA. This CDR3 region has 14 residues. The V and J ends lost 1 base and 5 bases respectively, with 12 bases between them.

The chain combines TRBV27 with TRBJ1-1, with TRBD1 matching over 8 bases. Looked up from germline, CDR1 is MNHEY and CDR2 is SMNVEV (reference sequence). This CDR3 is 14 amino acids long. V shed 5 bases, J shed 7 bases, and the junction held 9 bases outside the gene matches. The CDR3 is CASSPLTGEGEAFF. CDR3 coding DNA: TGTGCCAGCAGTCCCTTGACAGGGGAGGGTGAAGCTTTCTTT.

The chain is built from TRBV2 and TRBJ2-1; D is perhaps TRBD2 (6 bases). With 0 bases removed from V and 3 bases from J, the gap between germline ends came to 15 bases. Germline CDR1 and CDR2: SNHLY and FYNNEI. The CDR3 consists of 17 residues. The DNA for the CDR3 is TGTGCCAGCAGTGAAGCGCCCACCGGGAGTGGCTACAATGAGCAGTTCTTC. This encodes CASSEAPTGSGYNEQFF. Combining the CDR3 with reference TRBV2 and TRBJ2-1 gives the whole variable domain EPEVTQTPSHQVTQMGQEVILRCVPISNHLYFYWYRQILGQKVEFLVSFYNNEISEKSEIFDDQFSVERPDGSNFTLKIRSTKLEDSAMYFCASSEAPTGSGYNEQFFGPGTRLTVL.

V and J are TRBV25-1 and TRBJ2-4; 10 bases are shared with TRBD1. CDR3 size: 15 residues. Germline lookup yields CDR1 MGHDK and CDR2 SYGVNS. V shed 2 bases, J shed 8 bases, and the junction held 6 bases outside the gene matches. CDR3: CASSEPLDRGDIQYF. CDR3 sequence (DNA): TGTGCCAGCAGTGAACCCCTGGACAGGGGGGACATTCAGTACTTC.

This clone was observed a few times. This chain joins TRBV6-6 and TRBJ2-7; the D gene is possibly TRBD2 (5 bases). The CDR3 loop spans 15 amino acids. In germline, CDR1 is MNHNY, CDR2 SVGAGI (reference sequence). Trimming took off 6 bases at V and 4 bases at J, with 19 bases between the two ends. Here the CDR3 reads CASSPRRGGQYEQYF. The CDR3 nucleotides are TGTGCCAGCAGCCCCCGCCGAGGCGGGCAGTACGAGCAGTACTTC.

The chain is built from TRBV2 and TRBJ1-3; perhaps TRBD1 as D (6 bases). Germline CDR1 and CDR2: SNHLY and FYNNEI. Trimming removed 2 bases at V and 0 bases at J, with 14 bases between. There are 17 residues in the CDR3. CDR3 sequence reads: CASSELSGQFSGNTIYF. As DNA, the CDR3 is TGTGCCAGCAGTGAACTAAGCGGACAGTTCTCTGGAAACACCATATATTTT.

CDR3 region: CASSSAGRLSSYEQYF. CDR3 in DNA: TGTGCCAGTAGTTCAGCGGGGAGGCTCTCCTCCTACGAGCAGTACTTC. The chain combines TRBV19 with TRBJ2-7, with 7 bases identical to TRBD2. In germline, CDR1 is LNHDA, CDR2 SQIVND (reference sequence). This CDR3 region has 16 residues. V gave up 5 bases and J gave up 0 bases; unmatched junction bases: 10.

The chain uses TRBV28 and TRBJ2-3, with unresolved D. Trimming stripped 5 bases from V and 4 bases from J, with 10 bases between. This CDR3 has 13 amino acids. The germline V gene has CDR1 MDHEN and CDR2 SYDVKM. For the CDR3, the DNA is TGTGCCAGCAGTGAACGTAGCTCAGATACGCAGTATTTT. Protein sequence: CASSERSSDTQYF. Based on the CDR3 plus reference TRBV28 and TRBJ2-3, the full variable domain is DVKVTQSSRYLVKRTGEKVFLECVQDMDHENMFWYRQDPGLGLRLIYFSYDVKMKEKGDIPEGYSVSREKKERFSLILESASTNQTSMYLCASSERSSDTQYFGPGTRLTVL.

This clone has just a few counts. The chain combines TRBV27 with TRBJ1-3; D is uncertain. Trimming pared 3 bases from V and 0 bases from J, leaving 6 bases between. From germline, CDR1 is MNHEY and CDR2 SMNVEV (reference sequence). The CDR3 runs 14 residues. CDR3 nucleotide sequence: TGTGCCAGCAGTTTCCTCGGCTCTGGAAACACCATATATTTT. It yields the protein CASSFLGSGNTIYF.

The V and J genes are TRBV9 and TRBJ2-3, with D perhaps TRBD2 (5 bases). The CDR3 sequence is 16 residues long. V was shortened by 4 bases and J by 0 bases, with 15 bases between the two germline ends. Germline lookup yields CDR1 SGDLS and CDR2 YYNGEE. DNA for the CDR3: TGTGCCAGCAGCCCACTGACTACCTCTAGCACAGATACGCAGTATTTT. This encodes CASSPLTTSSTDTQYF.

The V and J genes are TRBV7-3 and TRBJ2-5; 8 nucleotides align to TRBD2. The end of the DNA is better explained by TRBJ2-7, so the J call may be wrong. CDR1 is SGHTA and CDR2 is FQGTGA in the germline V gene. This CDR3 spans 15 amino acids. The CDR3: CASSLSAGASYEQYF. CDR3 DNA: TGTGCCAGCAGCTTATCAGCGGGGGCATCCTACGAGCAGTACTTC.

A few counts support this clone. V is TRBV4-3 and J is TRBJ2-7, with unresolved D. The CDR3 spans 15 residues. V was trimmed by 0 bases and J by 3 bases, leaving 12 bases between them. Germline CDR1 is LGHNA and CDR2 is YSLEER. The CDR3 region has the DNA TGCGCCAGCAGCCAAGATTCGGGTCTATACTACGAGCAGTACTTC. Translated: CASSQDSGLYYEQYF.

This chain connects TRBV6-5 to TRBJ2-5; 8 bases are a match to TRBD2. The CDR3 extends over 14 amino acids. Germline V gene sequence: CDR1 MNHEY, CDR2 SVGAGI. Unmatched junction bases numbered 7, after V lost 5 bases and J lost 5 bases. This CDR3 reads CASSTGGALETQYF. The DNA of the CDR3 is TGTGCCAGCAGTACCGGGGGGGCCTTGGAGACCCAGTACTTC.

This clone was observed a handful of times. This chain joins TRBV5-8 and TRBJ1-5; tentatively, D is TRBD1 (6 bases). The V gene's germline CDR1 is SGHTS and CDR2 YDEGEE. V lost 3 bases and J 1 base, leaving 11 bases between the germline ends. The CDR3 is made up of 15 amino acids. In nucleotides, the CDR3 is TGTGCCAGCAGCTGGGGTACAGGGAGCAATCAGCCCCAGCATTTT. Its protein product is CASSWGTGSNQPQHF.

This chain connects TRBV9 to TRBJ2-3; 10 positions agree with TRBD2. CDR3 size: 15 residues. The germline gives CDR1 SGDLS, CDR2 YYNGEE. V gave up 3 bases and J gave up 3 bases; unmatched junction bases: 4. CDR3 region: CASSETSGLTDTQYF. The CDR3 nucleotides read TGTGCCAGCAGCGAGACTAGCGGGCTTACAGATACGCAGTATTTT.